The rows below give T cell receptor beta chains drawn from one sample of a study of control samples from healthy donors and cancer patients. Libraries were prepared by immunoSEQ multiplex PCR; TCRdb keeps only in-frame clonotypes and omits some of them. Of 45,000 or so clones listed, approximately 90% are singletons. Sequencing was performed on PBMCs. These receptors were taken from a woman aged 40 to 55 with head and neck cancer. The CDR3 runs from the conserved cysteine through the conserved F or W. A D gene is named only where the DNA matches it firmly. The size of a clone is reported for some rows only, either as once, few or many, or as a class for expanded clones.

. . TRBJ1-2 TRBV19 TGTGCCAGTAGTCGTTCGGGGTCCCACTATGGCTACACCTTC CASSRSGSHYGYTF
. . TRBJ2-7 TRBV27 TGTGCCAGCGCCGGGGGGGGACAGTACTACGAGCAGTACTTC CASAGGGQYYEQYF
few . TRBJ2-7 TRBV25-1 TGTGCCAGCACCACGCCGGGACGGGACGAGCAGTACTTC CASTTPGRDEQYF
few . TRBJ1-6 TRBV19 TGTGCCAGTAGTATCTCTAACACGTGGAATTCACCCCTCCACTTT CASSISNTWNSPLHF
. . TRBJ1-1 TRBV10-2 TGCGCCAGCAGTCCCGCCGTTATCATGAACACTGAAGCTTTCTTT CASSPAVIMNTEAFF
. . TRBJ1-2 TRBV5-1 TGCGCCAGCAGCTCTGGGACGGCGGGCGGCTACACCTTC CASSSGTAGGYTF
few TRBD1 TRBJ2-7 TRBV19 TGTGCCAGTAAGAGGGACAGGGTTTCCCACGAGCAGTACTTC CASKRDRVSHEQYF
few TRBD1 TRBJ2-2 TRBV3-1/TRBV3-2 TGTGCCAGCAGGGGGACAGGGGGTAGGGCCGGGGAGCTGTTTTTT CASRGTGGRAGELFF
once TRBD2 TRBJ2-1 TRBV6-5 TGTGCCAGCAGCATAGCGGGAGGGAACTACAATGAGCAGTTCTTC CASSIAGGNYNEQFF
. . TRBJ2-7 TRBV7-9 TGTGCCAGCAGCTTAGGGAAAAACTCCGAGCAGTACTTC CASSLGKNSEQYF
. . TRBJ2-2 TRBV15 TGTGCCACCAACCGAGTTGGCACCGGGGAGCTGTTTTTT CATNRVGTGELFF
. . TRBJ1-3 TRBV28 TGTGCCAGCAGCTACCGAAGGGAAACCATATATTTT CASSYRRETIYF
once TRBD2 TRBJ2-7 TRBV19 TGTGCCAGTAGTATAAGCGGGGCTTACTACGAGCAGTACTTC CASSISGAYYEQYF
. . TRBJ1-1 TRBV5-5 TGTGCCAGCAGCCAGGCGGACCTTGGGACTGAAGCTTTCTTT CASSQADLGTEAFF
. TRBD2 TRBJ2-1 TRBV7-3 TGTGCCAGCAGCAAGGGACTAGCGGGAGGCAATGAGCAGTTCTTC CASSKGLAGGNEQFF
few . TRBJ1-2 TRBV5-5 TGTGCCAGCAGCCGACTAGGGGCCGACTACACCTTC CASSRLGADYTF
. . TRBJ1-1 TRBV7-3 TGTGCCAGCAGCCAAGGGGCATCGAACACTGAAGCTTTCTTT CASSQGASNTEAFF
. . TRBJ2-1 TRBV19 TGTGCCAGTAGTATGAGGCTGGGCTCCCTCTCCTACAATGAGCAGTTCTTC CASSMRLGSLSYNEQFF
. . TRBJ2-3 TRBV7-9 TGTGCCAGCCGGCAGGCGGCAGATACGCAGTATTTT CASRQAADTQYF
. TRBD1 TRBJ1-2 TRBV5-6 TGTGCCAGCAGCTTAACAGGGGGCGGGGACTATGGCTACACCTTC CASSLTGGGDYGYTF
. TRBD1 TRBJ1-2 TRBV5-6 TGTGCCAGCAGTTCGGGACAGCACTATGGCTACACCTTC CASSSGQHYGYTF
. TRBD2 TRBJ2-3 TRBV27 TGTGCCAGCAGGAAGACTAGCGGATACACAGATACGCAGTATTTT CASRKTSGYTDTQYF
. . TRBJ2-5 TRBV6-4 TGTGATAAGACAACCTCTCAAGAGACCCAGTACTTC CDKTTSQETQYF
. TRBD1 TRBJ2-1 TRBV5-1 TGCGCCAGCAGCTTGGGACAGGGGGCGATGTGGAATGAGCAGTTCTTC CASSLGQGAMWNEQFF